These T cell receptor beta chains were read from a single sample in a study of response to subunit inactivated influenza vaccine. TCRdb re-called the RT-PCR reads with MiXCR, one entry per CDR3 protein. The sample contains some 850,000 distinct CDR3 sequences, around a sixth of which appear only once. Source: PBMCs from blood, taken approximately 5 days after vaccination. These receptors all stem from a man in his fifties or sixties who received an inactivated influenza vaccine. CDR3s include the opening cysteine and the closing phenylalanine or tryptophan. The D gene is left open where the match is weak. A row's size may be missing; if present it is once, few, many or a size class.

J gene: TRBJ2-7
D gene: TRBD2
V gene: TRBV20-1
clone size: few
CDR3 protein: CSARDVTSGVYEQYF
CDR3 DNA: TGCAGTGCTAGAGATGTCACTAGCGGGGTTTACGAGCAGTACTTC

J gene: TRBJ2-1
D gene: TRBD2
V gene: TRBV20-1
clone size: -
CDR3 protein: CSARAWAGGQHDEQFF
CDR3 DNA: TGCAGTGCTAGAGCCTGGGCGGGAGGGCAGCACGATGAGCAGTTCTTC

J gene: TRBJ1-5
D gene: -
V gene: TRBV18
clone size: -
CDR3 protein: CASSPGQLPNWYSNQPQHF
CDR3 DNA: TGTGCCAGCTCTCCAGGACAGCTCCCCAACTGGTATAGCAATCAGCCCCAGCATTTT

J gene: TRBJ2-3
D gene: TRBD1
V gene: TRBV20-1
clone size: few
CDR3 protein: CSATWTGSTDTQYF
CDR3 DNA: TGCAGTGCTACTTGGACAGGGAGCACAGATACGCAGTATTTT

J gene: TRBJ2-7
D gene: -
V gene: TRBV29-1
clone size: few
CDR3 protein: CSVDGGSPSYEQYF
CDR3 DNA: TGCAGCGTTGACGGAGGGTCTCCCTCCTACGAGCAGTACTTC

J gene: TRBJ2-3
D gene: TRBD2
V gene: TRBV12-3/TRBV12-4
clone size: -
CDR3 protein: CASSPNLAGIGGDTQYF
CDR3 DNA: TGTGCCAGCAGTCCGAACCTAGCGGGAATCGGTGGAGATACGCAGTATTTT

J gene: TRBJ2-7
D gene: -
V gene: TRBV25-1
clone size: -
CDR3 protein: CASSERSYEQYF
CDR3 DNA: TGTGCCAGCAGTGAGCGGAGCTACGAGCAGTACTTC

J gene: TRBJ1-1
D gene: -
V gene: TRBV28
clone size: few
CDR3 protein: CASSSGVKRAFF
CDR3 DNA: TGTGCCAGCAGTTCCGGGGTGAAGAGAGCTTTCTTT

J gene: TRBJ2-1
D gene: TRBD1
V gene: TRBV6-5
clone size: -
CDR3 protein: CASSWDRVSNEQFF
CDR3 DNA: TGTGCCAGCAGTTGGGACAGGGTGAGCAATGAGCAGTTCTTC

J gene: TRBJ2-5
D gene: -
V gene: TRBV4-2
clone size: -
CDR3 protein: CASSQEGRIGETQYF
CDR3 DNA: TGTGCCAGCAGCCAAGAAGGTCGAATAGGAGAGACCCAGTACTTC

J gene: TRBJ2-3
D gene: TRBD2
V gene: TRBV3-1
clone size: -
CDR3 protein: CASSRTSGRDRDTQYF
CDR3 DNA: TGTGCCAGCAGCCGGACTAGCGGGAGGGACCGGGATACGCAGTATTTT

J gene: TRBJ2-5
D gene: -
V gene: TRBV20-1
clone size: few
CDR3 protein: CSASGFETQYF
CDR3 DNA: TGCAGTGCTAGCGGGTTCGAGACCCAGTACTTC

J gene: TRBJ2-7
D gene: -
V gene: TRBV20-1
clone size: -
CDR3 protein: CSAKTGNGYEQYF
CDR3 DNA: TGCAGTGCTAAAACAGGAAACGGGTACGAGCAGTACTTC

J gene: TRBJ2-1
D gene: -
V gene: TRBV6-6
clone size: few
CDR3 protein: CASWGHSSYEQFF
CDR3 DNA: TGTGCCAGCTGGGGGCACAGCTCCTATGAGCAGTTCTTC

J gene: TRBJ2-1
D gene: TRBD1
V gene: TRBV5-1
clone size: -
CDR3 protein: CASSRSGTEYNEQFF
CDR3 DNA: TGCGCCAGCAGCAGATCCGGGACAGAATACAATGAGCAGTTCTTC

J gene: TRBJ2-7
D gene: -
V gene: TRBV29-1
clone size: -
CDR3 protein: CSVVISYEQYF
CDR3 DNA: TGCAGCGTTGTGATCTCCTACGAGCAGTACTTC

J gene: TRBJ2-5
D gene: -
V gene: TRBV10-3
clone size: -
CDR3 protein: CAISLGTRETQYF
CDR3 DNA: TGTGCCATCAGCCTGGGTACTCGAGAGACCCAGTACTTC

J gene: TRBJ2-1
D gene: TRBD1
V gene: TRBV5-1
clone size: -
CDR3 protein: CASSFGQGWIEQFF
CDR3 DNA: TGCGCCAGCAGCTTCGGACAGGGATGGATTGAGCAGTTCTTC

J gene: TRBJ2-1
D gene: TRBD2
V gene: TRBV12-3/TRBV12-4
clone size: few
CDR3 protein: CASSSGSGLSYNEQFF
CDR3 DNA: TGTGCCAGCAGTTCGGGTAGCGGGCTCTCCTACAATGAACAGTTCTTC

J gene: TRBJ2-5
D gene: -
V gene: TRBV29-1
clone size: -
CDR3 protein: CSVETLETQYF
CDR3 DNA: TGCTCAGTGGAAACGTTGGAGACCCAGTACTTC

J gene: TRBJ2-3
D gene: -
V gene: TRBV6-2/TRBV6-3
clone size: -
CDR3 protein: CASSYSVATDTQYF
CDR3 DNA: TGTGCCAGCAGTTACTCGGTTGCAACTGATACGCAGTATTTT

J gene: TRBJ2-7
D gene: -
V gene: TRBV6-5
clone size: few
CDR3 protein: CASSYGQGTYEQYF
CDR3 DNA: TGTGCCAGCAGTTACGGGCAGGGGACGTACGAGCAGTACTTC

J gene: TRBJ2-2
D gene: TRBD1
V gene: TRBV5-1
clone size: -
CDR3 protein: CASSAGTATNTGELFF
CDR3 DNA: TGCGCCAGCAGCGCCGGGACAGCCACGAACACCGGGGAGCTGTTTTTT

J gene: TRBJ1-1
D gene: -
V gene: TRBV5-1
clone size: -
CDR3 protein: CASSREANTEAFF
CDR3 DNA: TGCGCCAGCAGCAGGGAGGCGAACACTGAAGCTTTCTTT

J gene: TRBJ2-1
D gene: -
V gene: TRBV12-3/TRBV12-4
clone size: many
CDR3 protein: CASSLVPTVVLFF
CDR3 DNA: TGTGCCAGCAGTTTAGTTCCAACCGTTGTTCTGTTCTTC

J gene: TRBJ2-3
D gene: -
V gene: TRBV20-1
clone size: -
CDR3 protein: CSAGQSTDTQYF
CDR3 DNA: TGCAGTGCTGGCCAATCCACAGATACGCAGTATTTT